Below, one T cell receptor beta chain is given with its context. Its antigen is not identified. RNA was extracted and reverse transcribed into cDNA as the sequencing template. Sequencing used immunoSEQ multiplex PCR; TCRdb keeps in-frame clones, though not all of them. Here the sample spans approximately 100,000 clones, 55% to 70% being singletons. V was cut by 6 bases and J by 8 bases, with 13 bases left in between. The CDR3 spans 12 residues. Germline values: CDR1 PRHDT, CDR2 FYEKMQ (reference sequence). This sample was taken from a study of CD8+ T cells in alopecia areata. On the study more broadly: Treated patients were dosed with oral tofacitinib, taking 5 to 10 mg twice daily.

Study outcomes and limitations: Scalp clonality dropped significantly under tofacitinib, as did expanded CD8+ top-100 clones.

The treatment: oral pan-JAK inhibitor, 5-10 mg twice daily. The receptor was derived from a human donor with alopecia areata. This chain joins TRBV13 and TRBJ1-2; D is possibly TRBD1 (5 bases). The starting material was CD8+ T cells sorted from blood, obtained at approximately week 56, from a patient treated with tofacitinib. The CDR3 nucleotides read TGTGCCAGCAGTAAGGGGAAGGACGGCTACACCTTC. Its translation is CASSKGKDGYTF.